The 31 T cell receptor beta chains below all came from one sample that was sequenced in a study of cytotoxic CD8 clonotypes in ibrutinib-treated CLL. Some clones are missing from TCRdb's copy, which holds only in-frame ones; the method was immunoSEQ multiplex PCR. The sample carries 50,000 or so clones, 75% to 90% recorded once. The input for sequencing was PBMCs, taken after 24 months of ibrutinib treatment. The receptors were sampled from a human donor with chronic lymphocytic leukemia.

The J gene is TRBJ2-1, the V gene TRBV11-2; the D gene could be TRBD1 or TRBD2 (5 bases each). This CDR3 contains 16 residues. The germline V and J ends were trimmed by 4 bases and 6 bases, with 19 bases remaining between them. Per the germline V gene, CDR1 is SGHAT and CDR2 is FQNNGV. The CDR3: CASSSFDRDGTNEQFF. CDR3 bases: TGTGCCAGCAGCTCATTCGACCGGGACGGGACCAATGAGCAGTTCTTC.

The CDR3 region is CASSATWSTEAFF. CDR3 coding DNA: TGTGCCAGCAGCGCCACTTGGAGCACTGAAGCTTTCTTT. This chain links TRBV6-1 with TRBJ1-1; D is unclear. The CDR3 extends over 13 amino acids. Germline CDR1 reads MNHNS; CDR2 reads SASEGT. Trimming cost V 6 bases and J 4 bases, with 12 bases left between them.

This clone was counted between two and nine times. V gene TRBV30 combines with J gene TRBJ1-5; possibly TRBD1 for D (5 bases). Germline-derived CDR1 and CDR2 are GTSNPN and SVGIG (reference sequence). The CDR3 is 13 amino acids. Trimming left V 4 bases short and J 2 bases short, with 9 bases between. The CDR3 DNA follows: TGTGCCTGGAATACAGGAGGCAATCAGCCCCAGCATTTT. Its protein is CAWNTGGNQPQHF.

The CDR3 sequence: CATSREGAGGAYGYTF. CDR3 sequence (DNA): TGTGCCACCAGCAGAGAGGGAGCAGGGGGCGCTTATGGCTACACCTTC. This chain connects TRBV15 to TRBJ1-2; 8 bases are shared with TRBD1. This CDR3 is built from 16 residues. The V and J ends lost 0 bases and 5 bases, in that order; junction bases with no gene match: 8. Germline lookup yields CDR1 LNHNV and CDR2 YYDKDF (reference sequence).

The J gene is TRBJ1-5, the V gene TRBV19; no clear D. The CDR3 covers 13 residues. Deletions cut 3 bases from V and 9 bases from J, with 12 bases between. Germline values: CDR1 LNHDA, CDR2 SQIVND (reference sequence). The CDR3 nucleotides are TGTGCCAGTAGTATGGTCCGCTCGGGGCCCCAGCATTTT. Its translation is CASSMVRSGPQHF.

The rearrangement uses TRBV28 and TRBJ1-4, with 7 bases matching TRBD1. The germline CDR1 and CDR2 sequences are MDHEN and SYDVKM. V lost 3 bases and J lost 4; bases outside the gene matches: 11. CDR3 length: 17 amino acids. The CDR3 region is CASSLGLWGQSNEKLFF. The CDR3 nucleotides read TGTGCCAGCAGTTTGGGATTATGGGGACAGAGTAATGAAAAACTGTTTTTT. The full variable domain, completed using reference TRBV28 and TRBJ1-4, is DVKVTQSSRYLVKRTGEKVFLECVQDMDHENMFWYRQDPGLGLRLIYFSYDVKMKEKGDIPEGYSVSREKKERFSLILESASTNQTSMYLCASSLGLWGQSNEKLFFGSGTQLSVL.

The genes are TRBV7-9 and TRBJ2-5; 7 bases fit TRBD1. The CDR3 loop spans 12 amino acids. In germline, CDR1 is SEHNR, CDR2 FQNEAQ (reference sequence). Germline trimming cut 11 bases from V and 5 bases from J; bases unmatched to any gene: 8. The CDR3 is CALEKGAETQYF. CDR3 nucleotide sequence: TGTGCCCTCGAGAAGGGGGCTGAGACCCAGTACTTC.

This clone appeared a few times. The V and J genes are TRBV30 and TRBJ1-5; possible D gene TRBD1, 6 bases. V lost 4 bases to trimming and J lost 5 bases, with 18 bases between them. CDR1 and CDR2 from the germline V gene are GTSNPN and SVGIG (reference sequence). The CDR3 runs to 15 residues. CDR3 in DNA: TGTGCCTGGACCCCCGGGCAGGGGATTGATCAGCCCCAGCATTTT. Amino acid sequence: CAWTPGQGIDQPQHF.

The V call is TRBV7-6, the J call TRBJ1-4, with 9 bases lining up with TRBD1. CDR1 is SGHVS, CDR2 FNYEAQ, per germline. With 5 bases clipped from V and 8 bases from J, the junction kept 6 bases outside the gene matches. The CDR3 consists of 14 residues. The DNA for the CDR3 is TGTGCCAGCAGCGTTGGGACAGGGTACGAAAAACTGTTTTTT. This gives the protein CASSVGTGYEKLFF. The entire variable domain, with the rest obtained from reference TRBV7-6 and TRBJ1-4, is as follows: GAGVSQSPRYKVTKRGQDVALRCDPISGHVSLYWYRQALGQGPEFLTYFNYEAQQDKSGLPNDRFSAERPEGSISTLTIQRTEQRDSAMYRCASSVGTGYEKLFFGSGTQLSVL.

The V and J genes are TRBV27 and TRBJ1-1; tentative D call: TRBD1 (6 bases). V lost 6 bases and J 1 base, leaving 15 bases between the germline ends. Germline CDR1 MNHEY, CDR2 SMNVEV (reference sequence). This CDR3 region has 15 residues. The CDR3 sequence is CASSRAGTQNTEAFF. The CDR3 DNA reads as TGTGCCAGCAGCCGCGCTGGGACACAGAACACTGAAGCTTTCTTT.

This sequence joins TRBV2 and TRBJ2-7; possibly TRBD2 for D (5 bases). CDR1 is SNHLY and CDR2 is FYNNEI in the germline V gene. V was shortened by 4 bases and J by 3 bases, with 13 bases between the two germline ends. The CDR3 extends over 14 amino acids. CDR3: CASSADAEGYEQYF. The CDR3, as DNA: TGTGCCAGCAGTGCGGACGCAGAGGGCTACGAGCAGTACTTC.

This clone appeared once. The rearrangement joins TRBV6-5 to TRBJ1-1; D gene unclear. The CDR3 loop spans 11 amino acids. Trimming removed 7 bases from V and 8 bases from J, with 11 bases in between. Germline V gives CDR1 MNHEY, CDR2 SVGAGI. The CDR3 DNA sequence: TGTGCCAGCACCGGGGTCAAGGAAGCTTTCTTT. It encodes CASTGVKEAFF.

The chain combines TRBV7-7 with TRBJ1-5, with 12 bases identical to TRBD1. V dropped 5 bases and J dropped 7; count of bases not matched to a gene: 3. The CDR3 covers 14 residues. The germline CDR1 and CDR2 sequences are SSHAT and FNYEAQ (reference sequence). CDR3 bases: TGTGCCAGCAGCCGCGGGACAGGGGGCCAGCCCCAGCATTTT. Translation: CASSRGTGGQPQHF.

The chain couples TRBV11-2 to TRBJ2-7; 13 bases line up with TRBD2. CDR1 and CDR2 from the germline V gene are SGHAT and FQNNGV. The CDR3 spans 14 residues. The V gene end was trimmed by 5 bases and the J gene end by 6 bases; junction bases not matched to a gene: 4. Here the CDR3 DNA reads TGTGCCAGCAGCGGACTAGCGGGAGAAGGCGAGCAGTACTTC. The encoded protein is CASSGLAGEGEQYF.

The rearrangement joins TRBV18 to TRBJ2-5, with D perhaps given as TRBD1 or TRBD2 (5 bases each). Deletions cut 2 bases from V and 2 bases from J, with 6 bases between. Looked up from germline, CDR1 is KGHSH and CDR2 is LQKENI. The CDR3 is made up of 13 amino acids. The CDR3 sequence: CASSPGGQETQYF. The DNA for the CDR3 is TGTGCCAGCTCACCAGGGGGACAAGAGACCCAGTACTTC.

This clone was observed once. The V and J genes are TRBV13 and TRBJ2-5; D remains unclear. The J call may be wrong; the DNA end is better matched by TRBJ2-7. The germline V gene has CDR1 PRHDT and CDR2 FYEKMQ (reference sequence). This CDR3 is built from 13 residues. For the CDR3, the DNA is TGTGCCAGCAGCTACGAAAGCTCCTACGAGCAGTACTTC. Its protein is CASSYESSYEQYF.

The chain uses TRBV5-6 and TRBJ2-1; unclear D gene. Germline values: CDR1 SGHDT, CDR2 YYEEEE. The CDR3 consists of 15 residues. V lost 0 bases and J 2 bases, leaving 9 bases between the germline ends. The CDR3 region is CASSLADGPYNEQFF. Written as DNA, the CDR3 is TGTGCCAGCAGCTTGGCCGACGGACCCTACAATGAGCAGTTCTTC.

This chain uses TRBV12-5 with TRBJ2-3; TRBD2 matches 9 bases. From germline, CDR1 is LGHNT and CDR2 FRNRAP. CDR3 size: 18 residues. Trimming at V came to 0 bases and at J to 3 bases, leaving 10 bases not matched to a gene. This CDR3 reads CASGLVRRAGGGTDTQYF. The CDR3 DNA sequence: TGTGCTAGTGGTTTGGTACGTCGGGCGGGAGGGGGGACAGATACGCAGTATTTT. Based on the CDR3 plus reference TRBV12-5 and TRBJ2-3, the full variable domain is DARVTQTPRHKVTEMGQEVTMRCQPILGHNTVFWYRQTMMQGLELLAYFRNRAPLDDSGMPKDRFSAEMPDATLATLKIQPSEPRDSAVYFCASGLVRRAGGGTDTQYFGPGTRLTVL.

This chain connects TRBV10-3 to TRBJ2-2; the D gene is possibly TRBD1 (6 bases). The CDR3 has 16 residues. Deletions cut 4 bases from V and 1 base from J, with 13 bases between. From germline, CDR1 is ENHRY and CDR2 SYGVKD. The CDR3 DNA is TGTGCCATCAGTGGGGGGCAGGGTCAGAACACCGGGGAGCTGTTTTTT. Encoded protein: CAISGGQGQNTGELFF.

The DNA for the CDR3 is TGCGCCAGCAGCTCGGGACAGATTTTGTACGAGCAGTACTTC. The encoded protein is CASSSGQILYEQYF. J is TRBJ2-7 and V is TRBV5-1; 7 bases line up with TRBD1. CDR1 SGHRS and CDR2 YFSETQ come from the germline V gene. The CDR3 loop spans 14 amino acids. Losses at the gene ends were 3 bases for V and 4 bases for J; bases not matched to a gene: 7. The complete variable domain, with remaining parts taken from reference TRBV5-1 and TRBJ2-7, reads KAGVTQTPRYLIKTRGQQVTLSCSPISGHRSVSWYQQTPGQGLQFLFEYFSETQRNKGNFPGRFSGRQFSNSRSEMNVSTLELGDSALYLCASSSGQILYEQYFGPGTRLTVT.

The chain joins TRBV4-1 to TRBJ2-7; maybe TRBD2 (6 bases). Looked up from germline, CDR1 is MGHRA and CDR2 is YSYEKL. V lost 3 bases and J lost 7, with 22 bases in between. CDR3 length: 16 residues. DNA for the CDR3: TGCGCCAGCAGCCAGCGGCCGGGAGCTGATCTTGTGGAGCAGTACTTC. Translation: CASSQRPGADLVEQYF.

Only a few counts were recorded for this clone. The chain employs TRBV30 and TRBJ2-2; D is ambiguous. The ends were cut back, 2 bases at V and 6 bases at J, with 4 bases in the middle. CDR1 GTSNPN and CDR2 SVGIG come from the germline V gene (reference sequence). The CDR3 extends over 11 amino acids. The DNA of the CDR3 is TGTGCCTGGAGTAAAGCCGGGGAGCTGTTTTTT. Translation gives CAWSKAGELFF.

This chain connects TRBV19 to TRBJ2-7; 7 bases are a match to TRBD2. Germline CDR1 and CDR2: LNHDA and SQIVND (reference sequence). Germline trimming cut 6 bases from V and 6 bases from J; bases unmatched to any gene: 8. This CDR3 has 13 residues. CDR3 amino acids: CASSFSGPREQYF. In DNA form, the CDR3 reads TGTGCCAGTAGCTTTAGCGGGCCACGCGAGCAGTACTTC.

This chain uses TRBV6-4 with TRBJ1-1, with a tentative D call TRBD1 (6 bases). The CDR3 has 18 amino acids. The V end lost 0 bases, the J end lost 0 bases, and 17 bases lay between the germline ends. The germline gives CDR1 MRHNA, CDR2 SNTAGT. CDR3 protein: CASSDSGQDSAMNTEAFF. The CDR3 coding sequence is TGTGCCAGCAGTGACTCGGGCCAGGACAGTGCCATGAACACTGAAGCTTTCTTT.

This sequence joins TRBV11-2 and TRBJ1-1; weak D call: TRBD1 (5 bases). This CDR3 has 14 residues. Germline CDR1 and CDR2: SGHAT and FQNNGV. Trimming shortened V by 5 bases and J by 10 bases, and 20 bases separated the two germline ends. DNA for the CDR3: TGTGCCAGCAGCATAACGGGCGCCCAGGGAGGAGCTTTCTTT. It encodes CASSITGAQGGAFF.

The V call is TRBV6-1, the J call TRBJ2-7; 8 bases map to TRBD2. With 8 bases clipped from V and 1 base from J, the junction kept 7 bases outside the gene matches. This CDR3 is built from 14 residues. CDR1 is MNHNS, CDR2 SASEGT, per germline. CDR3 residues: CASSVTSGSYEQYF. The CDR3, as DNA: TGTGCCAGCTCAGTAACTAGCGGATCCTACGAGCAGTACTTC.

The chain employs TRBV30 and TRBJ2-5; 11 bases match TRBD1. The CDR3 sequence is 14 residues long. The germline V gene has CDR1 GTSNPN and CDR2 SVGIG (reference sequence). The V segment lost 8 bases and the J segment 2 bases; nucleotides outside the gene matches: 7. CDR3 sequence reads: CAGNRDRGQETQYF. The CDR3 DNA follows: TGTGCCGGTAATCGGGACAGGGGGCAAGAGACCCAGTACTTC.

The chain combines TRBV7-8 with TRBJ2-7; D gene uncertain. Germline V gene lookup returns CDR1 SGHVS and CDR2 FQNEAQ. Trimming shortened V by 1 base and J by 2 bases, and 9 bases separated the two germline ends. The CDR3 totals 14 residues. In nucleotides, the CDR3 is TGTGCCAGCAGCTTAGGAGGCGGACCCTACGAGCAGTACTTC. Translating gives CASSLGGGPYEQYF.

The rearrangement links TRBV11-3 to TRBJ2-1; perhaps TRBD1 as D (5 bases). The CDR3 is 14 residues long. Trimming stripped 0 bases from V and 7 bases from J, with 10 bases between. CDR1 is SGHNT and CDR2 is YENEEA in the germline V gene. The CDR3 nucleotides read TGTGCCAGCAGCTTAGATTCCCAGGGAAATGAGCAGTTCTTC. It codes for CASSLDSQGNEQFF. The full variable domain, its missing parts supplied by reference TRBV11-3 and TRBJ2-1, is EAGVVQSPRYKIIEKKQPVAFWCNPISGHNTLYWYLQNLGQGPELLIRYENEEAVDDSQLPKDRFSAERLKGVDSTLKIQPAELGDSAVYLCASSLDSQGNEQFFGPGTRLTVL.

Here the CDR3 DNA reads TGTGCCAGCAGCTGGGAGGCGGGGACTAGGGGTGAGCAGTACTTC. This sequence encodes CASSWEAGTRGEQYF. The chain employs TRBV5-5 and TRBJ2-7; 8 bases are shared with TRBD2. The J segment lost 7 bases and the V segment lost 3 bases, leaving 12 bases of the junction unmatched. The length of the CDR3 is 15 residues. The germline CDR1 and CDR2 sequences are SGHKS and YYEKEE (reference sequence).

The rearrangement joins TRBV19 to TRBJ2-1; 9 nucleotides agree with TRBD2. Trimming cost V 5 bases and J 1 base; bases outside gene matches: 6. This CDR3 is 16 amino acids long. The germline V gene has CDR1 LNHDA and CDR2 SQIVND (reference sequence). The CDR3 loop is CASSRLTSGSYNEQFF. CDR3 nucleotide sequence: TGTGCCAGTAGTCGATTGACTAGCGGTTCCTACAATGAGCAGTTCTTC.